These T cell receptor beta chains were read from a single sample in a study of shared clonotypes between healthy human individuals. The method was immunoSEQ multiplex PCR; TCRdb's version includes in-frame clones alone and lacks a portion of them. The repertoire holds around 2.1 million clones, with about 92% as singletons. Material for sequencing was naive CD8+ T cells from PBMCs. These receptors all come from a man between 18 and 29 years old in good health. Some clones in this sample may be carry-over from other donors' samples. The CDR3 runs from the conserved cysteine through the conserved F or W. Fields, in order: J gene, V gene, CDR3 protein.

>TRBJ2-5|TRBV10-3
CAIKAEGGGQETQYF
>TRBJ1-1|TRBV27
CASSLLGQEAFF
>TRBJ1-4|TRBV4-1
CASTPRGNEKLFF
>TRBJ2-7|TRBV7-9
CASSSSTVSYEQYF
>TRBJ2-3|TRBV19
CASIRDRDADTQYF
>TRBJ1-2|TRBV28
CASSLTPSAVLNYGYTF
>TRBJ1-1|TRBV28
CASSFRDRSLNTEAFF
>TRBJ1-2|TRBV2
CASQGPTGYGYTF
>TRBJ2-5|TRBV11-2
CASRGTSGYGQETQYF
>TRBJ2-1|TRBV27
CASSSKLAALYNEQFF
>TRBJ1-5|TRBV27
CASSFRRGDQPQHF
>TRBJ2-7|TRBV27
CASSSDHEQYF